These T cell receptor beta chains were read from a single sample in a study of blood T cell repertoires in COVID-19. Assay used: immunoSEQ multiplex PCR; TCRdb lists only in-frame clones, some missing. The sample shows about 300,000 clones, 65% to 85% of them seen only once. Input material: peripheral blood. The receptors come from a woman aged 50 to 60 with acute or convalescent COVID-19. Both conserved end residues are part of each CDR3. Fields, in order: clone size, V gene, J gene, CDR3 length, D gene, CDR3 DNA, CDR3 protein. A D gene is named only where the DNA matches it firmly. Only some rows state a clone size, as once, few, many or a class for expanded clones.

abundance: .; v_gene: TRBV18; j_gene: TRBJ1-2; len: 15; d_gene: TRBD1; CDR3nt: TGTGCCAGCTCATCCGAGGGGGCGGCTAACTATGGCTACACCTTC; CDR3aa: CASSSEGAANYGYTF
abundance: .; v_gene: TRBV5-1; j_gene: TRBJ2-7; len: 16; d_gene: TRBD1; CDR3nt: TGCGCCAGCAGCTTGGGGTGGGACAGGACATACTACGAGCAGTACTTC; CDR3aa: CASSLGWDRTYYEQYF
abundance: .; v_gene: TRBV5-1; j_gene: TRBJ1-3; len: 17; d_gene: .; CDR3nt: TGCGCCAGCAGCGCGAAAACTACAGGAATCTCTGGAAACACCATATATTTT; CDR3aa: CASSAKTTGISGNTIYF
abundance: .; v_gene: TRBV7-9; j_gene: TRBJ2-5; len: 15; d_gene: .; CDR3nt: TGTGCCAGCAGTCAGGGACTCCACACACAAGAGACCCAGTACTTC; CDR3aa: CASSQGLHTQETQYF
abundance: .; v_gene: TRBV5-1; j_gene: TRBJ1-1; len: 15; d_gene: .; CDR3nt: TGCGCCAGCAGCTCTCGGGCGGGGGCCAACACTGAAGCTTTCTTT; CDR3aa: CASSSRAGANTEAFF
abundance: .; v_gene: TRBV27; j_gene: TRBJ1-2; len: 11; d_gene: .; CDR3nt: TGTGCCAGCAGTTTTCCCCAGGGCTACACCTTC; CDR3aa: CASSFPQGYTF
abundance: .; v_gene: TRBV5-1; j_gene: TRBJ1-1; len: 16; d_gene: TRBD1; CDR3nt: TGCGCCAGCAGCAAAGGACAGGGAGTAGGGTCTAATGAAGCTTTCTTT; CDR3aa: CASSKGQGVGSNEAFF
abundance: once; v_gene: TRBV3-1/TRBV3-2; j_gene: TRBJ1-6; len: 14; d_gene: TRBD1; CDR3nt: TGTGCCAGCAGCCAAGACAGGGGGCTCGCACCCCTCCACTTT; CDR3aa: CASSQDRGLAPLHF
abundance: .; v_gene: TRBV6-2/TRBV6-3; j_gene: TRBJ2-7; len: 16; d_gene: TRBD1; CDR3nt: TGTGCCAGCAGTTACGCCGGACAGGGGAAAAGGCGCGAGCAGTACTTC; CDR3aa: CASSYAGQGKRREQYF
abundance: .; v_gene: TRBV7-2; j_gene: TRBJ2-5; len: 14; d_gene: .; CDR3nt: TGTGCCAGCAGCTTAGGGGGGCTAGCTGAGACCCAGTACTTC; CDR3aa: CASSLGGLAETQYF
abundance: .; v_gene: TRBV28; j_gene: TRBJ2-7; len: 14; d_gene: TRBD2; CDR3nt: TGTGCCAGCACCGTAGCGGGAGGGCCCTACGAGCAGTACTTC; CDR3aa: CASTVAGGPYEQYF
abundance: .; v_gene: TRBV7-3; j_gene: TRBJ2-3; len: 15; d_gene: TRBD2; CDR3nt: TGTGCCAGCAGCTTAAATAGCGGGAGCACAGATACGCAGTATTTT; CDR3aa: CASSLNSGSTDTQYF
abundance: .; v_gene: TRBV27; j_gene: TRBJ1-6; len: 15; d_gene: TRBD1; CDR3nt: TGTGCCAGCAGTCCCGGGACAGGGAGGGGATCACCCCTCCACTTT; CDR3aa: CASSPGTGRGSPLHF
abundance: .; v_gene: TRBV29-1; j_gene: TRBJ1-1; len: 13; d_gene: .; CDR3nt: TGCAGCGTTGAGGGGCAGACGAACACTGAAGCTTTCTTT; CDR3aa: CSVEGQTNTEAFF
abundance: once; v_gene: TRBV12-3/TRBV12-4; j_gene: TRBJ1-5; len: 12; d_gene: .; CDR3nt: TGTGCCAGCAGTTTGCGGGCGCAGCCCCAGCATTTT; CDR3aa: CASSLRAQPQHF
abundance: .; v_gene: TRBV9; j_gene: TRBJ2-1; len: 16; d_gene: .; CDR3nt: TGTGCCAGCAGCGTAGATGGAGACCTCTCCTACAATGAGCAGTTCTTC; CDR3aa: CASSVDGDLSYNEQFF
abundance: .; v_gene: TRBV5-6; j_gene: TRBJ1-1; len: 14; d_gene: TRBD1; CDR3nt: TGTGCCAGCAGCTTCGGACAGGGCAACACTGAAGCTTTCTTT; CDR3aa: CASSFGQGNTEAFF
abundance: .; v_gene: TRBV6-6; j_gene: TRBJ2-7; len: 12; d_gene: .; CDR3nt: TGTGCCAGCAGTTTCAGGGCTGCCGAGCAGTACTTC; CDR3aa: CASSFRAAEQYF
abundance: .; v_gene: TRBV28; j_gene: TRBJ2-5; len: 14; d_gene: .; CDR3nt: TGTGCCAGCAGTTTACGGCGGGGCCAAGAGACCCAGTACTTC; CDR3aa: CASSLRRGQETQYF
abundance: .; v_gene: TRBV29-1; j_gene: TRBJ1-3; len: 12; d_gene: .; CDR3nt: TGCAGCGTTGATAGCGGTGGAAACACCATATATTTT; CDR3aa: CSVDSGGNTIYF
abundance: once; v_gene: TRBV7-2; j_gene: TRBJ2-2; len: 17; d_gene: .; CDR3nt: TGTGCCAGCAGCTTAGGGCGCCAGGGGGGAGTCACCGGGGAGCTGTTTTTT; CDR3aa: CASSLGRQGGVTGELFF
abundance: .; v_gene: TRBV29-1; j_gene: TRBJ2-5; len: 16; d_gene: TRBD2; CDR3nt: TGCAGCGTTGAAAGACTAGCGGGAGGGCCGGGAGAGACCCAGTACTTC; CDR3aa: CSVERLAGGPGETQYF
abundance: .; v_gene: TRBV9; j_gene: TRBJ1-1; len: 14; d_gene: .; CDR3nt: TGTGCCAGCAGCGTAGTGTCGGAGGACACTGAAGCTTTCTTT; CDR3aa: CASSVVSEDTEAFF
abundance: few; v_gene: TRBV6-6; j_gene: TRBJ1-5; len: 16; d_gene: .; CDR3nt: TGTGCCAGCAGTTACTCAGGGGCTTATAGCAATCAGCCCCAGCATTTT; CDR3aa: CASSYSGAYSNQPQHF
abundance: once; v_gene: TRBV3-1/TRBV3-2; j_gene: TRBJ1-2; len: 15; d_gene: .; CDR3nt: TGTGCCAGCAGCCGGCGGGACTTGGGGGGTCATGGCTACACCTTC; CDR3aa: CASSRRDLGGHGYTF
abundance: .; v_gene: TRBV7-9; j_gene: TRBJ1-1; len: 15; d_gene: .; CDR3nt: TGTGCCAGCAGCTTAGGGGCACAGGGTAACACTGAAGCTTTCTTT; CDR3aa: CASSLGAQGNTEAFF
abundance: .; v_gene: TRBV2; j_gene: TRBJ2-6; len: 14; d_gene: TRBD1; CDR3nt: TGTGCCAGTGACAGGGGTTCTGGGGCCAACGTCCTGACTTTC; CDR3aa: CASDRGSGANVLTF
abundance: .; v_gene: TRBV4-1; j_gene: TRBJ1-3; len: 15; d_gene: TRBD1; CDR3nt: TGCGCCAGCAGCCCCCAGACAGGGGCTGGAAACACCATATATTTT; CDR3aa: CASSPQTGAGNTIYF
abundance: .; v_gene: TRBV24-1; j_gene: TRBJ2-4; len: 17; d_gene: TRBD1; CDR3nt: TGTGCCACCAGTCCCGGGACAGGGGATGGTACCAAAAACATTCAGTACTTC; CDR3aa: CATSPGTGDGTKNIQYF
abundance: .; v_gene: TRBV7-2; j_gene: TRBJ2-1; len: 13; d_gene: .; CDR3nt: TGTGCCAGCAGCCCTGGGACTCACAATGAGCAGTTCTTC; CDR3aa: CASSPGTHNEQFF
abundance: .; v_gene: TRBV10-1; j_gene: TRBJ2-2; len: 14; d_gene: .; CDR3nt: TGCGCCAGCAGTGAAACGGTGAACACCGGGGAGCTGTTTTTT; CDR3aa: CASSETVNTGELFF